This is a list of T cell receptor beta chains from one sample in a study of T cell changes during pregnancy in multiple sclerosis. Clones were read by immunoSEQ multiplex PCR, and TCRdb kept only the in-frame ones, dropping some. Of approximately 90,000 clones in the sample, 80% to 95% are singletons; the top ten hold more than 2%. The starting material was peripheral blood, obtained in the first trimester of pregnancy. The receptor set was obtained from a female donor with multiple sclerosis, enrolled in a pregnancy study. CDR3s include the opening cysteine and the closing phenylalanine or tryptophan. D genes are given only for firm matches. Clone size is stated in some rows and not others, as once, few, many or a class when expanded.

abundance	d_gene	v_gene	j_gene	CDR3nt	CDR3aa
-	-	TRBV4-3	TRBJ1-4	TGCGCCAGCAGCGAAGAGGAGGGGTTTCATGAAAAACTGTTTTTT	CASSEEEGFHEKLFF
-	-	TRBV5-6	TRBJ2-7	TGTGCCAGCAGCTTGGCCATCCACGAGCAGTACTTC	CASSLAIHEQYF
once	-	TRBV12-5	TRBJ2-7	TGTGCTAGTGGTTTGATCAGCTACGAGCAGTACTTC	CASGLISYEQYF
-	TRBD2	TRBV5-1	TRBJ2-7	TGCGCCAGCACAGGGAGGGAAAACGAGCAGTACTTC	CASTGRENEQYF
-	-	TRBV7-3	TRBJ2-1	TGTGCCAGCAGCTCCTTTCGGGGGGCAGGGAATGAGCAGTTCTTC	CASSSFRGAGNEQFF
-	TRBD1	TRBV7-2	TRBJ2-7	TGTGCCAGCAGCTTAACCGGGACAGGGGGCACCTACGAGCAGTACTTC	CASSLTGTGGTYEQYF
-	-	TRBV7-2	TRBJ1-2	TGTGCCAGCAGCTTAGCTGGGGGGGTTGGCTACACCTTC	CASSLAGGVGYTF
-	TRBD1	TRBV6-5	TRBJ1-2	TGTGCCAGCACCCATCGCCAGGGGGTTTTTGGTGGCTACACCTTC	CASTHRQGVFGGYTF
-	-	TRBV6-1	TRBJ2-7	TGTGCCAGCAGTGAACGTGGAGACCCCCACGAGCAGTACTTC	CASSERGDPHEQYF
-	TRBD1	TRBV5-4	TRBJ2-7	TGTGCCAGCGGGAGACAGGGTAGATACGAGCAGTACTTC	CASGRQGRYEQYF
-	-	TRBV6-1	TRBJ2-7	TGTGCCAGCAGTGTCTCGACGGACTCTGCCTACGAGCAGTACTTC	CASSVSTDSAYEQYF
-	-	TRBV7-6	TRBJ2-7	TGTGCCAGCAGCTTTTTGGTTGGAGAACCCTACGAGCAGTACTTC	CASSFLVGEPYEQYF
-	-	TRBV27	TRBJ2-7	TGTGCCAGCAGTTTTCAGCTCCGGGACATGAAGTACTTC	CASSFQLRDMKYF
-	-	TRBV5-1	TRBJ2-5	TGCGCCAGCAGCTTGGGAGCGGGCCCCCGGACCCAGTACTTC	CASSLGAGPRTQYF
-	TRBD2	TRBV14	TRBJ2-1	TGTGCCAGCAGCCCGGGACTAGCGGGGGAGGGGTCCTACAATGAGCAGTTCTTC	CASSPGLAGEGSYNEQFF
-	-	TRBV19	TRBJ1-2	TGTGCCAGTATACCTGGGGGCGCGGGTCTCTCTCGAGGCTACACCTTC	CASIPGGAGLSRGYTF
-	TRBD1	TRBV7-6	TRBJ2-3	TGTGCCAGCAGCCACTTCGACAGGGGGTATCGTACAGATACGCAGTATTTT	CASSHFDRGYRTDTQYF
-	TRBD1	TRBV27	TRBJ1-6	TGTGCCAGCAGTTTGGGACAGGGGCGAACGAATTCACCCCTCCACTTT	CASSLGQGRTNSPLHF
-	TRBD1	TRBV28	TRBJ1-1	TGTGCCAGCAGTTTCCGCACCCCATACCGGACAGGGGTTGAAGCTTTCTTT	CASSFRTPYRTGVEAFF
few	-	TRBV18	TRBJ1-1	TGTGCCAGCTCAATCCGCCCCGACAGTGAAGCTTTCTTT	CASSIRPDSEAFF